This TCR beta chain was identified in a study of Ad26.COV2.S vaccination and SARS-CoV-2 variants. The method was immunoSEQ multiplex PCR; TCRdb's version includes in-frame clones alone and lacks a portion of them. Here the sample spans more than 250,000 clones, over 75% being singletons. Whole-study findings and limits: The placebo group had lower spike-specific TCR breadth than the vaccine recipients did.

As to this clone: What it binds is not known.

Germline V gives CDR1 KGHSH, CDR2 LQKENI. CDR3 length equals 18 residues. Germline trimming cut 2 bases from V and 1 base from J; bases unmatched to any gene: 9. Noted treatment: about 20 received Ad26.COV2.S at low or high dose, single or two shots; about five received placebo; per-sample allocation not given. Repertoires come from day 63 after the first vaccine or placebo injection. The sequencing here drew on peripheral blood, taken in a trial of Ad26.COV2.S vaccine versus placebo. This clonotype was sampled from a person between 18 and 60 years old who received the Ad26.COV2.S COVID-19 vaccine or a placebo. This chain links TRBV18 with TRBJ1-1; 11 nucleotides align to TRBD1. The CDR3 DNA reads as TGTGCCAGCTCACCATTGGACAGGGGGCGGGTATGGAACACTGAAGCTTTCTTT. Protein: CASSPLDRGRVWNTEAFF.